Shown below are 25 T cell receptor beta chains from a single sample sequenced in a study of PD-L1 blockade in urothelial cancer. The time point here: pretreatment peripheral blood. Assay: immunoSEQ multiplex PCR; the TCRdb copy retains only in-frame clones and omits some. The table records roughly 90,000 clones, around 89% of them present only once. The sequencing here drew on PBMCs, taken around atezolizumab (anti-PD-L1) treatment. These receptors were obtained from a woman aged 80 or over with urothelial cancer.

The chain recombines TRBV5-4 with TRBJ2-7; D is perhaps TRBD2 (6 bases). The V end lost 3 bases, the J end lost 5 bases, and 18 bases lay between the germline ends. This CDR3 spans 15 amino acids. Germline loops: CDR1 SGHNT, CDR2 YYREEE (reference sequence). The CDR3 DNA is TGTGCCAGCAGCTGGGACCGGGACTCCCACGACGAGCAGTACTTC. The encoded protein is CASSWDRDSHDEQYF.

This clone was recorded once. The J gene is TRBJ1-3, the V gene TRBV15; possibly TRBD1 for D (5 bases). Germline V gene sequence: CDR1 LNHNV, CDR2 YYDKDF (reference sequence). V lost 1 base and J 8 bases, leaving 21 bases between the germline ends. The CDR3 totals 17 residues. Here the CDR3 reads CATSRGASSGLRDTIYF. Written as DNA, the CDR3 is TGTGCCACCAGCAGAGGCGCCAGCTCAGGGTTAAGGGACACCATATATTTT.

The genes are TRBV9 and TRBJ2-7; TRBD1 matches at 7 bases. The junction had 6 bases not matched to a gene; V was cut back by 0 bases and J by 3 bases. Germline lookup yields CDR1 SGDLS and CDR2 YYNGEE. This CDR3 has 15 amino acids. The DNA for the CDR3 is TGTGCCAGCAGCGTAGGAGGGACAGCGCGCTACGAGCAGTACTTC. As protein: CASSVGGTARYEQYF. The whole variable domain, filled in from reference TRBV9 and TRBJ2-7, reads DSGVTQTPKHLITATGQRVTLRCSPRSGDLSVYWYQQSLDQGLQFLIQYYNGEERAKGNILERFSAQQFPDLHSELNLSSLELGDSALYFCASSVGGTARYEQYFGPGTRLTVT.

The rearrangement links TRBV5-1 to TRBJ2-7, with D maybe TRBD1 (6 bases). This CDR3 region has 14 residues. Trimming took off 2 bases at V and 5 bases at J, with 14 bases between the two ends. Germline CDR1 SGHRS, CDR2 YFSETQ. The CDR3: CASSLAQGANEQYF. The CDR3 region has the DNA TGCGCCAGCAGCTTAGCACAGGGAGCTAACGAGCAGTACTTC. The full variable domain, rest sourced from reference TRBV5-1 and TRBJ2-7, is KAGVTQTPRYLIKTRGQQVTLSCSPISGHRSVSWYQQTPGQGLQFLFEYFSETQRNKGNFPGRFSGRQFSNSRSEMNVSTLELGDSALYLCASSLAQGANEQYFGPGTRLTVT.

The J gene is TRBJ2-2, the V gene TRBV19, with 7 bases aligning to TRBD2. Unmatched junction bases numbered 12, after V lost 5 bases and J lost 6 bases. In germline, CDR1 is LNHDA, CDR2 SQIVND (reference sequence). The CDR3 runs 16 residues. The chain's CDR3 is CASSSSGKTVAGELFF. In nucleotides, the CDR3 is TGTGCCAGTAGTTCCAGCGGGAAAACTGTCGCCGGGGAGCTGTTTTTT.

The rearrangement joins TRBV28 to TRBJ1-1; tentative D call: TRBD1 (5 bases). The CDR3 spans 14 residues. The germline V gene has CDR1 MDHEN and CDR2 SYDVKM. The V and J ends lost 4 bases and 1 base respectively, with 10 bases between them. The CDR3 DNA follows: TGTGCCAGCAGTTCCCCTGACAGGAACACTGAAGCTTTCTTT. Translation: CASSSPDRNTEAFF.

This clone was seen only a few times. CDR3 coding DNA: TGTGCCAGCAGCTTCGAGCCTAACACTGAAGCTTTCTTT. Protein product: CASSFEPNTEAFF. The chain combines TRBV7-2 with TRBJ1-1; no clear D gene. The CDR3 covers 13 residues. Trimming removed 3 bases from V and 2 bases from J, with 7 bases in between. CDR1 is SGHTA, CDR2 FQGNSA, per germline.

V gene TRBV6-5 combines with J gene TRBJ2-3, with D hard to call. CDR3 size: 12 residues. The germline CDR1 and CDR2 sequences are MNHEY and SVGAGI. V lost 10 bases and J 1 base, leaving 9 bases between the germline ends. CDR3 amino acids: CATRGGTDTQYF. Written as DNA, the CDR3 is TGTGCCACCCGAGGAGGCACAGATACGCAGTATTTT.

The V and J genes are TRBV5-4 and TRBJ2-1; 9 bases fit TRBD2. The CDR3 length is 15 residues. The junction had 7 bases not matched to a gene; V was cut back by 1 base and J by 8 bases. Germline V gene sequence: CDR1 SGHNT, CDR2 YYREEE (reference sequence). The CDR3 DNA is TGTGCCAGCAGCTTGCTTGGCGGGAGGGTATATGAGCAGTTCTTC. It translates to CASSLLGGRVYEQFF.

This clone was picked up one time. The rearrangement joins TRBV6-1 to TRBJ2-2, with 8 bases identical to TRBD2. There are 13 residues in the CDR3. The germline CDR1 and CDR2 sequences are MNHNS and SASEGT. V lost 6 bases to trimming and J lost 8 bases; unmatched junction nucleotides: 5. For the CDR3, the DNA is TGTGCCAGCAGCTCGAGCGGGAGTGGGGAGCTGTTTTTT. It codes for CASSSSGSGELFF.

This chain links TRBV27 with TRBJ1-1; 12 nucleotides match TRBD1. The CDR3 sequence is 18 residues long. The germline CDR1 and CDR2 sequences are MNHEY and SMNVEV (reference sequence). V gave up 4 bases and J gave up 5 bases; unmatched junction bases: 14. The CDR3 loop is CASSSDSRDRGRGTEAFF. CDR3 DNA: TGTGCCAGCAGTTCAGACTCCCGGGACAGGGGGCGCGGGACTGAAGCTTTCTTT.

The CDR3: CASSPGGQGLETQYF. Here the CDR3 DNA reads TGTGCCAGCAGCCCCGGGGGACAGGGGTTAGAGACCCAGTACTTC. The chain joins TRBV28 to TRBJ2-5; TRBD1 matches at 10 bases. Trimming removed 6 bases from V and 4 bases from J; junction bases left unmatched: 8. The CDR3 spans 15 residues. CDR1 and CDR2 (germline): MDHEN, SYDVKM.

The chain employs TRBV29-1 and TRBJ2-1; 9 bases agree with TRBD1. This CDR3 region has 12 residues. V shed 5 bases and J 5 bases; nucleotides not matched to a gene: 1. Per the germline V gene, CDR1 is SQVTM and CDR2 is ANQGSEA. CDR3 nucleotides: TGCAGCGTTAGGACAGGGGACAATGAGCAGTTCTTC. Translating it yields CSVRTGDNEQFF.

This chain links TRBV5-4 with TRBJ2-3; D unresolved. Germline V gene sequence: CDR1 SGHNT, CDR2 YYREEE (reference sequence). The V end was cut by 4 bases, the J end by 0 bases, with 6 bases between. The CDR3 runs to 13 residues. CDR3 sequence (DNA): TGTGCCAGCAGCGAAACTAGCACAGATACGCAGTATTTT. Its protein is CASSETSTDTQYF. Full variable domain (remainder filled in from reference TRBV5-4 and TRBJ2-3): ETGVTQSPTHLIKTRGQQVTLRCSSQSGHNTVSWYQQALGQGPQFIFQYYREEENGRGNFPPRFSGLQFPNYSSELNVNALELDDSALYLCASSETSTDTQYFGPGTRLTVL.

CDR3 protein: CASSLRQGSDTEAFF. The CDR3, as DNA: TGTGCCAGTAGTCTCCGACAGGGGAGCGACACTGAAGCTTTCTTT. This chain connects TRBV19 to TRBJ1-1, with 8 bases identical to TRBD1. There are 15 residues in the CDR3. Germline V CDR1 and CDR2: LNHDA, SQIVND (reference sequence). The junction had 8 bases not matched to a gene; V was cut back by 5 bases and J by 3 bases.

This clone was seen once. This chain links TRBV27 with TRBJ1-2; TRBD1 matches at 8 bases. The junction had 12 bases not matched to a gene; V was cut back by 5 bases and J by 4 bases. The CDR3 is made up of 16 amino acids. Germline V CDR1 and CDR2: MNHEY, SMNVEV (reference sequence). Here the CDR3 reads CASSPQGAQRLYGYTF. The DNA of the CDR3 is TGTGCCAGCAGTCCCCAGGGGGCGCAGAGGCTCTATGGCTACACCTTC.

The chain recombines TRBV6-1 with TRBJ1-1; D ambiguous. The CDR3 is 15 residues long. The ends were cut back, 2 bases at V and 0 bases at J, with 10 bases in the middle. Germline V CDR1 and CDR2: MNHNS, SASEGT. CDR3 residues: CASSESRGMNTEAFF. The CDR3 nucleotides are TGTGCCAGCAGTGAAAGTCGGGGTATGAACACTGAAGCTTTCTTT.

J is TRBJ2-1 and V is TRBV2; 14 positions match TRBD2. Germline V gene data show CDR1 as SNHLY and CDR2 as FYNNEI. This CDR3 has 15 residues. Unmatched junction bases numbered 6, after V lost 7 bases and J lost 7 bases. For the CDR3, the DNA is TGTGCCAGCAATACGGGGACTAGCGGGAGAAATGAGCAGTTCTTC. Protein: CASNTGTSGRNEQFF.

This chain links TRBV5-1 with TRBJ2-3, with a weak D call TRBD2 (6 bases). Germline loops: CDR1 SGHRS, CDR2 YFSETQ. This CDR3 is 14 amino acids long. Trimming took off 4 bases at V and 2 bases at J, with 11 bases between the two ends. The CDR3 DNA reads as TGCGCCAGCAGCGGAGGGGAGGTCACAGATACGCAGTATTTT. It specifies CASSGGEVTDTQYF.

Only a few counts were recorded for this clone. The rearrangement uses TRBV19 and TRBJ2-3; 10 bases are shared with TRBD2. Germline CDR1 is LNHDA and CDR2 is SQIVND (reference sequence). Germline trimming cut 9 bases from V and 7 bases from J; bases unmatched to any gene: 10. The CDR3 is 14 amino acids. CDR3 bases: TGTGCCAGCCGTCTTATAGCGGGAGGTAATACGCAGTATTTT. This encodes CASRLIAGGNTQYF. Full variable domain (remainder filled in from reference TRBV19 and TRBJ2-3): DGGITQSPKYLFRKEGQNVTLSCEQNLNHDAMYWYRQDPGQGLRLIYYSQIVNDFQKGDIAEGYSVSREKKESFPLTVTSAQKNPTAFYLCASRLIAGGNTQYFGPGTRLTVL.

This chain joins TRBV19 and TRBJ1-5, with D possibly matching TRBD1 (5 bases). Germline CDR1 LNHDA, CDR2 SQIVND (reference sequence). Trimming removed 7 bases at V and 0 bases at J, with 19 bases between. CDR3 length equals 17 residues. The DNA for the CDR3 is TGTGCCAGTACGACAGTCGGATGGACGCATAGCAATCAGCCCCAGCATTTT. Translation gives CASTTVGWTHSNQPQHF.

V and J are TRBV19 and TRBJ1-5, with D unclear. Germline CDR1 and CDR2: LNHDA and SQIVND (reference sequence). This CDR3 spans 13 amino acids. With 4 bases removed from V and 1 base from J, the gap between germline ends came to 5 bases. The CDR3 bases are TGTGCCAGTAGTAAACAGAGCAATCAGCCCCAGCATTTT. It specifies CASSKQSNQPQHF.

Note on this clone: One junction end disagrees with the germline gene, perhaps due to a read error. The chain employs TRBV28 and TRBJ2-7; perhaps TRBD1 as D (6 bases). The CDR3 loop spans 12 amino acids. CDR1 and CDR2 from the germline V gene are MDHEN and SYDVKM. This CDR3 is CASSFPDSLGDF. The CDR3 bases are TGTGCCAGCAGTTTCCCGGACAGTCTAGGGGACTTC.

The chain recombines TRBV6-5 with TRBJ2-7; a weak D match, TRBD1 (5 bases). The CDR3 runs 14 residues. The germline gives CDR1 MNHEY, CDR2 SVGAGI. Trimming stripped 5 bases from V and 3 bases from J, with 14 bases between. CDR3 DNA sequence: TGTGCCAGCAGTCCCGCGAGCAGGGACTACGAGCAGTACTTC. Translated, it gives CASSPASRDYEQYF.

V is TRBV6-5 and J is TRBJ1-5; the D is unclear. Trimming removed 7 bases from V and 2 bases from J, with 9 bases in between. The CDR3 loop spans 13 amino acids. Germline loops: CDR1 MNHEY, CDR2 SVGAGI. CDR3 sequence: CASTPGRNQPQHF. CDR3 coding DNA: TGTGCCAGCACCCCAGGTCGCAATCAGCCCCAGCATTTT.